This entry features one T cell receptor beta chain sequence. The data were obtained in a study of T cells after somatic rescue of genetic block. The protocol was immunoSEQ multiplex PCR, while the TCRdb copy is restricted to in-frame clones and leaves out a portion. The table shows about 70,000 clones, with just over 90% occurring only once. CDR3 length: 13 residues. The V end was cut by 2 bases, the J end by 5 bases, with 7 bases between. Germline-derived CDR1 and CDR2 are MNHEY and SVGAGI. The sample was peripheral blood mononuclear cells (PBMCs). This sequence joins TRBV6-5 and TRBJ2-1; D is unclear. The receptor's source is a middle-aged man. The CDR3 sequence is CASSYGRHNEQFF. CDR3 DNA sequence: TGTGCCAGCAGTTACGGCAGGCACAATGAGCAGTTCTTC.